This entry concerns a single T cell receptor beta chain. This sample is part of a study of T cell changes during pregnancy in multiple sclerosis. The table came from immunoSEQ multiplex PCR; TCRdb's copy has only in-frame clones and leaves some out. The table has fewer than 50,000 clones, about 91% seen once; the top ten hold approximately 0.8%. The germline gives CDR1 SGHDT, CDR2 YYEEEE. CDR3 length: 16 amino acids. V lost 0 bases and J lost 4; bases outside the gene matches: 4. The chain couples TRBV5-6 to TRBJ2-1; 10 bases fit TRBD2. The material sequenced was CD4+ T cells from peripheral blood mononuclear cells, taken in the third trimester of pregnancy. The sequence derives from a female donor with multiple sclerosis, enrolled in a pregnancy study. In DNA, the CDR3 is TGTGCCAGCAGCTTGGAGAGGACTAGCGGATACAATGAGCAGTTCTTC. Translating it yields CASSLERTSGYNEQFF.